This T cell receptor (beta chain) is drawn from a study of blood T cells in healthy people across ages. A second roughly 6 to 11 cycle PCR used barcoded and J-beta primers. Each CDR3 protein is one row after TCRdb ran MiXCR on the 5' RACE reads. The table shows roughly 1.9 million distinct CDR3 sequences, with about 39% occurring only once. As concerns this clonotype: Germline and junction disagree at one end, which may indicate a read error.

Germline V gene sequence: CDR1 SGHAT, CDR2 FQNNGV. This CDR3 contains 16 residues. This TCR was sampled from a human donor in good health. Source material: blood. The V call is TRBV11-2, the J call TRBJ2-3; TRBD2 is a possible D gene (6 bases). The CDR3 DNA reads TGTGCCGGCAGCCCCTATAGCGGAGCTAGCACAGATACGCAGTATTTT. Protein product: CAGSPYSGASTDTQYF.